This T cell receptor beta chain was captured by sequencing in a study of T cells in localized non-small cell lung cancer. Germline loops: CDR1 MDHEN, CDR2 SYDVKM. The trim removed 7 bases at V and 2 bases at J, leaving 8 bases unmatched. The CDR3 runs to 16 residues. Only in-frame clones appear in the TCRdb table, and some are missing; sequencing was by immunoSEQ multiplex PCR. The sample lists 15,000 to 20,000 clones; roughly 84% were seen once. Study results and caveats: Of the top 100 tumor clones, median 57 were in adjacent lung, approximately 30 among its top 100. Uninvolved adjacent lung had higher T cell clonality than tumor and all other tissues. An association was observed between higher blood T cell density and longer overall survival. Heterogeneity cannot be ruled out, as sequencing used one tumor region only.

To note about this clone: Its antigen is still unknown.

Sequenced here: peripheral blood, sampled before any cancer treatment. The source of this sequence is a man aged 40-75 years with stage I lung adenocarcinoma. The chain uses TRBV28 and TRBJ2-3, with 11 bases fitting TRBD2. The CDR3 spells CASIPVAGGNTDTQYF. The CDR3 DNA follows: TGTGCCAGCATACCAGTAGCGGGGGGGAACACAGATACGCAGTATTTT.